Following are 32 T cell receptor beta chains from one sample sequenced in a study of blood T cell repertoires in COVID-19 (dated by TCRdb to the early 2020s). The protocol used for the library was the immunoSEQ multiplex PCR assay. Here the immuneACCESS table is served through TCRdb, limited to in-frame sequences with V and J called. Missing clones are a known gap in these copies; in checked studies unresolved V genes cover under half, and the rest lacks a known reason. The sample table records fewer than 200,000 clones; over 65% of these occur just once. Around 4.3% of the sample goes to the ten largest clones. The sample consisted of PBMCs or T cells enriched from blood (not recorded which). The receptors were gathered from a woman aged 50 to 65 who had recovered from COVID-19.

The chain links TRBV30 to TRBJ1-2; 7 bases fit TRBD1. Germline V gives CDR1 GTSNPN, CDR2 SVGIG (reference sequence). The junction had 6 bases not matched to a gene; V was cut back by 5 bases and J by 0 bases. CDR3 length: 14 amino acids. The CDR3 DNA sequence: TGTGCCTGGTACGGGGACAGTACTAACTATGGCTACACCTTC. Its translation is CAWYGDSTNYGYTF.

The CDR3 spells CASSQELVRGSSYNSPLHF. CDR3 coding DNA: TGCGCCAGCAGCCAAGAGTTGGTGAGGGGGAGCTCCTATAATTCACCCCTCCACTTT. The rearrangement joins TRBV4-3 to TRBJ1-6, with TRBD1 as a possible D gene (6 bases). The CDR3 runs 19 residues. V lost 0 bases and J 0 bases, leaving 15 bases between the germline ends. Germline CDR1 and CDR2: LGHNA and YSLEER.

This clone has just a few counts. This rearrangement joins TRBV7-7 to TRBJ2-1; tentative D call: TRBD2 (5 bases). The V gene's germline CDR1 is SSHAT and CDR2 FNYEAQ (reference sequence). This CDR3 has 15 amino acids. V was pared by 5 bases and J by 0 bases, with 11 bases between. CDR3 sequence: CASSTGRSSYNEQFF. The CDR3 region has the DNA TGTGCCAGCAGCACGGGGAGAAGCTCCTACAATGAGCAGTTCTTC.

The chain combines TRBV18 with TRBJ1-3; no clear D gene. Per germline, CDR1 KGHSH and CDR2 LQKENI. V lost 0 bases and J 0 bases, leaving 12 bases between the germline ends. The CDR3 spans 17 residues. The CDR3: CASSPPVQLLSGNTIYF. The CDR3 DNA reads as TGTGCCAGCTCACCACCGGTACAGCTCCTCTCTGGAAACACCATATATTTT.

J is TRBJ1-2 and V is TRBV5-6; the D is unclear. CDR1 SGHDT and CDR2 YYEEEE come from the germline V gene. Trimming stripped 4 bases from V and 3 bases from J, with 16 bases between. The CDR3 spans 15 residues. The CDR3 reads CASSRNTQVYYGYTF. CDR3 nucleotides: TGTGCCAGCAGCCGAAACACGCAGGTTTACTATGGCTACACCTTC.

This clone occurred once. V usage is TRBV27 and J usage is TRBJ1-5, with 10 bases that match TRBD1. Germline CDR1 and CDR2: MNHEY and SMNVEV (reference sequence). Trimming took 6 bases from V and 5 from J; bases not matched to a gene: 4. The CDR3 loop spans 14 amino acids. The CDR3 region has the DNA TGTGCCAGCAGGCGACAGGGGGCTTATCAGCCCCAGCATTTT. This encodes CASRRQGAYQPQHF.

This clone was seen a single time. The rearrangement links TRBV5-1 to TRBJ1-2; 7 bases are a match to TRBD1. Unmatched junction bases numbered 7, after V lost 8 bases and J lost 0 bases. The CDR3 has 14 amino acids. The germline gives CDR1 SGHRS, CDR2 YFSETQ. CDR3 DNA: TGCGCCAGTTCCGGGGGACAGACTAACTATGGCTACACCTTC. This codes for CASSGGQTNYGYTF.

A remark on this clone: Other DNA sequences of this sample code for an identical CDR3. This CDR3 reads CASSQDRGTEAFF. The CDR3 DNA sequence: TGTGCCAGCAGCCAAGATCGGGGCACTGAAGCTTTCTTT. The V gene is TRBV3-1 (or the pseudogene TRBV3-2), the J gene TRBJ1-1, with no clear D. Trimming cost V 0 bases and J 4 bases, with 6 bases left between them. CDR3 length: 13 amino acids. Per germline, CDR1 LGHDT and CDR2 YNNKEL (reference sequence).

The chain uses TRBV7-9 and TRBJ2-3; TRBD2 agrees at 8 bases. Germline trimming cut 1 base from V and 2 bases from J; bases unmatched to any gene: 2. In germline, CDR1 is SEHNR, CDR2 FQNEAQ (reference sequence). The CDR3 covers 15 residues. The DNA for the CDR3 is TGTGCCAGCAGCTTAGAACTAGCGGCCACAGATACGCAGTATTTT. Translated, it gives CASSLELAATDTQYF.

The chain employs TRBV5-6 and TRBJ2-1; 8 positions agree with TRBD2. Germline assignment: CDR1 SGHDT and CDR2 YYEEEE. With V trimmed by 4 bases and J by 3 bases, 6 bases remained unmatched. The CDR3 is made up of 15 amino acids. The CDR3 protein is CASSPGLESYNEQFF. In DNA, the CDR3 is TGTGCCAGCAGCCCGGGACTAGAGAGCTACAATGAGCAGTTCTTC.

CDR3: CASRVETEAFF. Written as DNA, the CDR3 is TGTGCCAGCAGAGTAGAGACTGAAGCTTTCTTT. V usage is TRBV6-5 and J usage is TRBJ1-1; D ambiguous. The CDR3 runs to 11 residues. Germline V CDR1 and CDR2: MNHEY, SVGAGI. V lost 6 bases and J 5 bases, leaving 7 bases between the germline ends.

This clone has a handful of counts. The V and J genes are TRBV19 and TRBJ1-1; 8 bases agree with TRBD1. The length of the CDR3 is 15 residues. Looked up from germline, CDR1 is LNHDA and CDR2 is SQIVND (reference sequence). The J segment lost 5 bases and the V segment lost 6 bases, leaving 11 bases of the junction unmatched. The CDR3 sequence is CASRDIPRQGTEAFF. CDR3 DNA sequence: TGTGCCAGTAGGGACATACCACGACAGGGGACTGAAGCTTTCTTT.

The chain combines TRBV29-1 with TRBJ2-1; no clear D gene. V was trimmed by 6 bases and J by 9 bases, leaving 12 bases between them. CDR3 length: 11 residues. Germline values: CDR1 SQVTM, CDR2 ANQGSEA. CDR3 sequence reads: CSVPSASEQFF. For the CDR3, the DNA is TGCAGCGTACCATCCGCGAGTGAGCAGTTCTTC.

This chain connects TRBV30 to TRBJ2-5; D not certain. The germline gives CDR1 GTSNPN, CDR2 SVGIG (reference sequence). Trimming cost V 5 bases and J 5 bases, with 9 bases left between them. The length of the CDR3 is 11 residues. This CDR3 is CAWLKRETQYF. Here the CDR3 DNA reads TGTGCCTGGCTTAAACGGGAGACCCAGTACTTC.

The V and J genes are TRBV28 and TRBJ1-2, with 9 bases aligning to TRBD1. In germline, CDR1 is MDHEN, CDR2 SYDVKM. Germline trimming cut 7 bases from V and 3 bases from J; bases unmatched to any gene: 6. This CDR3 has 14 residues. In DNA form, the CDR3 reads TGTGCCAGCACCCCCTGGACAGGGGACTATGGCTACACCTTC. Its protein product is CASTPWTGDYGYTF.

The chain employs TRBV5-8 and TRBJ1-1; 8 nucleotides agree with TRBD1. The CDR3 has 17 amino acids. V lost 0 bases and J lost 1; bases outside the gene matches: 8. From germline, CDR1 is SGHTS and CDR2 YDEGEE. CDR3 coding DNA: TGTGCCAGCAGCTTGGCCCGGACAGGGCTTTGGAACACTGAAGCTTTCTTT. As protein: CASSLARTGLWNTEAFF.

The J gene is TRBJ1-2, the V gene TRBV13; tentatively, D is TRBD1 (6 bases). Trimming removed 5 bases from V and 6 bases from J, with 16 bases in between. Germline V gene lookup returns CDR1 PRHDT and CDR2 FYEKMQ (reference sequence). The CDR3 length is 14 residues. Here the CDR3 reads CASSPLTGGDGYTF. The DNA of the CDR3 is TGTGCCAGCAGCCCCCTGACAGGTGGCGATGGCTACACCTTC.

The J gene is TRBJ1-1, the V gene TRBV19; D may be TRBD1 (5 bases). The CDR3 runs to 13 residues. Germline loops: CDR1 LNHDA, CDR2 SQIVND (reference sequence). The V gene lost 8 bases and the J gene lost 1 base, with 11 bases spanning the gap. CDR3 nucleotides: TGTGCCAGTGGTTACAGGCCGAACACTGAAGCTTTCTTT. The encoded protein is CASGYRPNTEAFF.

The J gene is TRBJ1-5, the V gene TRBV28, with TRBD1 as a possible D gene (5 bases). V lost 8 bases to trimming and J lost 7 bases, with 18 bases between them. CDR1 and CDR2 (germline): MDHEN, SYDVKM. This CDR3 region has 14 residues. The CDR3 is CASSIIGGSQPQHF. CDR3 DNA: TGTGCCAGCTCAATCATCGGGGGAAGCCAGCCCCAGCATTTT. The full variable domain, in which reference TRBV28 and TRBJ1-5 provide the parts outside the CDR3, is DVKVTQSSRYLVKRTGEKVFLECVQDMDHENMFWYRQDPGLGLRLIYFSYDVKMKEKGDIPEGYSVSREKKERFSLILESASTNQTSMYLCASSIIGGSQPQHFGDGTRLSIL.

The rearrangement links TRBV11-2 to TRBJ1-6; D possibly corresponds to TRBD1 (5 bases). CDR1 and CDR2 from the germline V gene are SGHAT and FQNNGV. V was cut by 0 bases and J by 7 bases, with 13 bases left in between. The CDR3 runs to 16 residues. CDR3 sequence reads: CASSLDGGLLNSPLHF. For the CDR3, the DNA is TGTGCCAGCAGCTTAGATGGGGGACTGCTGAATTCACCCCTCCACTTT.

V is TRBV6-5 and J is TRBJ2-1; no clear D. V was shortened by 2 bases and J by 0 bases, with 5 bases between the two germline ends. CDR3 length: 14 amino acids. CDR1 is MNHEY and CDR2 is SVGAGI in the germline V gene. CDR3 nucleotide sequence: TGTGCCAGCAGTTACCGGAGCTCCTACAATGAGCAGTTCTTC. Translation gives CASSYRSSYNEQFF.

In its sample, this clone was seen once. The chain links TRBV3-1 (or the pseudogene TRBV3-2) to TRBJ2-1; the match to TRBD2 covers 13 bases. V lost 3 bases to trimming and J lost 4 bases; unmatched junction nucleotides: 0. The CDR3 is 15 residues long. Germline-derived CDR1 and CDR2 are LGHDT and YNNKEL (reference sequence). The CDR3 region has the DNA TGTGCCAGCAGCCAGACTAGCGGGGGGTACAATGAGCAGTTCTTC. This translates into CASSQTSGGYNEQFF.

The chain recombines TRBV6-4 with TRBJ2-1; D is ambiguous. CDR1 and CDR2 from the germline V gene are MRHNA and SNTAGT. V dropped 3 bases and J dropped 9 bases, with 12 bases sitting between them. The CDR3 consists of 13 residues. CDR3 region: CASSDSAEGEQFF. The CDR3 region has the DNA TGTGCCAGCAGTGATTCGGCGGAAGGTGAGCAGTTCTTC.

The CDR3, as DNA: TGTGCCAGCAGCGCGGATGGGGGGGTATTGGGAAACACCATATATTTT. The encoded protein is CASSADGGVLGNTIYF. This sequence joins TRBV9 and TRBJ1-3; weak D call: TRBD1 (5 bases). Germline V gene sequence: CDR1 SGDLS, CDR2 YYNGEE. This CDR3 contains 16 residues. The ends were cut back, 3 bases at V and 4 bases at J, with 17 bases in the middle.

The gene calls are TRBV28 and TRBJ1-1; no definite D call. V dropped 1 base and J dropped 2 bases, with 11 bases sitting between them. CDR1 MDHEN and CDR2 SYDVKM come from the germline V gene. The CDR3 extends over 15 amino acids. The CDR3 protein is CASSLFHSHNTEAFF. As DNA, the CDR3 is TGTGCCAGCAGTTTATTCCACAGTCATAACACTGAAGCTTTCTTT.

This clone has more than one count but fewer than ten. The gene calls are TRBV14 and TRBJ2-5; perhaps TRBD1 as D (6 bases). The CDR3 is 14 amino acids. CDR1 is SGHDN, CDR2 FVKESK, per germline. V was clipped by 4 bases and J by 4 bases, with 13 bases between them. Written as DNA, the CDR3 is TGTGCCAGCAGCCCGAACAGGGCCCGAGAGACCCAGTACTTC. This sequence encodes CASSPNRARETQYF. Supplemented by reference TRBV14 and TRBJ2-5, the full variable domain reads EAGVTQFPSHSVIEKGQTVTLRCDPISGHDNLYWYRRVMGKEIKFLLHFVKESKQDESGMPNNRFLAERTGGTYSTLKVQPAELEDSGVYFCASSPNRARETQYFGPGTRLLVL.

V is TRBV5-1 and J is TRBJ2-2; TRBD2 might be the D (5 bases). CDR3 length equals 13 residues. The ends were cut back, 0 bases at V and 7 bases at J, with 7 bases in the middle. Germline V lookup: CDR1 SGHRS, CDR2 YFSETQ. CDR3 DNA sequence: TGCGCCAGCAGCTTGGCACTAGGCGGGGAGCTGTTTTTT. Its protein is CASSLALGGELFF.

The chain employs TRBV19 and TRBJ2-1; the D is unclear. CDR1 is LNHDA and CDR2 is SQIVND in the germline V gene (reference sequence). There are 12 residues in the CDR3. V was clipped by 2 bases and J by 9 bases, with 8 bases between them. The CDR3 sequence: CASSISWSEQFF. The CDR3 DNA reads as TGTGCCAGTAGTATATCCTGGAGTGAGCAGTTCTTC.

The chain links TRBV30 to TRBJ2-6; D ambiguous. V was cut by 4 bases and J by 1 base, with 11 bases left in between. This CDR3 comprises 15 residues. Germline values: CDR1 GTSNPN, CDR2 SVGIG (reference sequence). CDR3 sequence: CAWILSSSGANVLTF. The DNA of the CDR3 is TGTGCCTGGATTCTCTCTAGTTCTGGGGCCAACGTCCTGACTTTC.

The V call is TRBV2, the J call TRBJ1-6; tentatively, D is TRBD1 (6 bases). The CDR3 is 13 amino acids. Trimming removed 10 bases from V and 5 bases from J, with 12 bases in between. Germline values: CDR1 SNHLY, CDR2 FYNNEI. The DNA for the CDR3 is TGTGCCACCAACAGGGAGAATAATTCACCCCTCCACTTT. This sequence encodes CATNRENNSPLHF.

CDR3 bases: TGTGCCACCAGCGTAGGTGGGCGGCCCCAGCATTTT. Encoded protein: CATSVGGRPQHF. V gene TRBV15 combines with J gene TRBJ1-5; D gene unclear. Trimming removed 5 bases from V and 9 bases from J, with 11 bases in between. Germline V gene lookup returns CDR1 LNHNV and CDR2 YYDKDF (reference sequence). CDR3 length equals 12 residues. Together with reference TRBV15 and TRBJ1-5, the CDR3 gives the full variable domain: DAMVIQNPRYQVTQFGKPVTLSCSQTLNHNVMYWYQQKSSQAPKLLFHYYDKDFNNEADTPDNFQSRRPNTSFCFLDIRSPGLGDTAMYLCATSVGGRPQHFGDGTRLSIL.

The V call is TRBV10-3, the J call TRBJ2-1, with TRBD1 identical over 9 bases. The germline V gene has CDR1 ENHRY and CDR2 SYGVKD. The J segment lost 4 bases and the V segment lost 6 bases, leaving 4 bases of the junction unmatched. The CDR3 length is 14 residues. CDR3 sequence reads: CAISGQGTYNEQFF. The CDR3 nucleotides are TGTGCCATCAGCGGACAGGGGACTTACAATGAGCAGTTCTTC.